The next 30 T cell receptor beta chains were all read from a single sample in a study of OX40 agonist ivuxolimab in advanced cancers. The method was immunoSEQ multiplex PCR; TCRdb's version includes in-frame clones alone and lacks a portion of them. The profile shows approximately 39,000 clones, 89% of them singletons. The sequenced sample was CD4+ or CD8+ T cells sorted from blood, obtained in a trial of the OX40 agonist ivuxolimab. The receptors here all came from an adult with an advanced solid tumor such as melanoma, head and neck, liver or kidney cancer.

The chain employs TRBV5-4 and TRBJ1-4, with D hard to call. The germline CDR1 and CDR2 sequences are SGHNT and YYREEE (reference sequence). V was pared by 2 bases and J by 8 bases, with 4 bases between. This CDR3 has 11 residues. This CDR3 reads CASSFGEKLFF. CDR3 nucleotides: TGTGCCAGCAGCTTCGGCGAAAAACTGTTTTTT.

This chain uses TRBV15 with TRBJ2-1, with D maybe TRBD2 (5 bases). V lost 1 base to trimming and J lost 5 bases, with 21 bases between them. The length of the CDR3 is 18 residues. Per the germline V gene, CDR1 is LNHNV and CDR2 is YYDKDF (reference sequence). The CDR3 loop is CATSRGAGGGSINNEQFF. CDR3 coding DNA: TGTGCCACCAGCAGAGGTGCCGGTGGCGGGTCCATCAACAATGAGCAGTTCTTC.

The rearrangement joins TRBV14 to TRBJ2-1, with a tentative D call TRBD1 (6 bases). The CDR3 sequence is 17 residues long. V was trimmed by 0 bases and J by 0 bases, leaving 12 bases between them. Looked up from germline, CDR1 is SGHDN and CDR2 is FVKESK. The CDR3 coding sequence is TGTGCCAGCAGCCAAGATACTGGCAGGGGCTCCTACAATGAGCAGTTCTTC. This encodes CASSQDTGRGSYNEQFF.

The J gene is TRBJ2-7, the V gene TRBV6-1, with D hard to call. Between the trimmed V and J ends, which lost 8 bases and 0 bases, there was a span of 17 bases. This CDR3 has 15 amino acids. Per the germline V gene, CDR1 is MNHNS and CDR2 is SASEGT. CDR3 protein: CASSGWNLGSYEQYF. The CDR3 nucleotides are TGTGCCAGCTCTGGGTGGAATTTGGGCTCCTACGAGCAGTACTTC.

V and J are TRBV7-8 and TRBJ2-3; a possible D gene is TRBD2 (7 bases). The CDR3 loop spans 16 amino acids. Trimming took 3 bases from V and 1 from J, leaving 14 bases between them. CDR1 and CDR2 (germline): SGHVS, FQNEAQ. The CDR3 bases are TGTGCCAGCAGCTTCGGGGCGGGGGCTGGCACAGATACGCAGTATTTT. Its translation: CASSFGAGAGTDTQYF.

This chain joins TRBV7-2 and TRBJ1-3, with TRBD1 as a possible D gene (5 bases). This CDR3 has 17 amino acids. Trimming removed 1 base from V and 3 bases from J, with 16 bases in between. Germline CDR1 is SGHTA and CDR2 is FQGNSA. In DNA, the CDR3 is TGTGCCAGCAGCTTAGTGGCGGGCAGGGCCATTGGAAACACCATATATTTT. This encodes CASSLVAGRAIGNTIYF.

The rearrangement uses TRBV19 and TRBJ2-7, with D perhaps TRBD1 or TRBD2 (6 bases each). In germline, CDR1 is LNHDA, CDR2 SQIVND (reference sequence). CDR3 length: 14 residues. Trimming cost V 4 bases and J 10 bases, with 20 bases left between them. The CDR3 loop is CASSTDPIGGYQYF. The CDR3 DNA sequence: TGTGCCAGTAGTACTGACCCCATAGGGGGGTATCAGTACTTC.

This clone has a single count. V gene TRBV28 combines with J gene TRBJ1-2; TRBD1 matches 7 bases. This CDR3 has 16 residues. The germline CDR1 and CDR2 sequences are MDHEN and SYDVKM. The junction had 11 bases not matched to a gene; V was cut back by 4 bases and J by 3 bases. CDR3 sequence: CASSSPGQGDDYGYTF. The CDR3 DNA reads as TGTGCCAGCAGTTCCCCAGGTCAGGGGGATGACTATGGCTACACCTTC.

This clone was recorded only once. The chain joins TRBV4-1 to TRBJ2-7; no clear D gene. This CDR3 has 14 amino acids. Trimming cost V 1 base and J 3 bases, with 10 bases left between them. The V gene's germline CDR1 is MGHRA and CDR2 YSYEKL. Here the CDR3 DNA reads TGCGCCAGCAGCCAAGGTACGCGAAACTACGAGCAGTACTTC. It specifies CASSQGTRNYEQYF.

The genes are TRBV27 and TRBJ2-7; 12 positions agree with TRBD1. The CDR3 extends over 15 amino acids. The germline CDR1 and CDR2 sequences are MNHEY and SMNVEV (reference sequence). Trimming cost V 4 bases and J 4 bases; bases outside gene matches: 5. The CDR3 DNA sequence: TGTGCCAGCAGTTATGCGGGACAGGGGGCTTACGAGCAGTACTTC. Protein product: CASSYAGQGAYEQYF.

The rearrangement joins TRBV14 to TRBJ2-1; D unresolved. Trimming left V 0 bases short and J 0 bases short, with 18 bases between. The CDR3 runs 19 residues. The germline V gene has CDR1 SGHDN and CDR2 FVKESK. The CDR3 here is CASSQEWPSQWSSYNEQFF. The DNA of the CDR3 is TGTGCCAGCAGCCAAGAGTGGCCTTCGCAATGGAGCTCCTACAATGAGCAGTTCTTC.

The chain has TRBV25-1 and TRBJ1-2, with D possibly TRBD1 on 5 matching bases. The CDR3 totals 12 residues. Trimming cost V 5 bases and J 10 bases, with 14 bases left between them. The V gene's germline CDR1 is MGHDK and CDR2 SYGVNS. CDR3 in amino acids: CASSPQGGDYTF. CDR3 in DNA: TGTGCCAGCAGTCCCCAAGGAGGGGACTACACCTTC.

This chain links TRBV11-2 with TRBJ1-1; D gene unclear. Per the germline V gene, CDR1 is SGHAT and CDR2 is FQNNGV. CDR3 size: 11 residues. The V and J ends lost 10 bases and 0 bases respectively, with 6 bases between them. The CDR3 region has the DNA TGTGCCACCCAGGTGAACACTGAAGCTTTCTTT. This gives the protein CATQVNTEAFF. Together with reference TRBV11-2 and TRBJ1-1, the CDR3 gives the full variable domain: EAGVAQSPRYKIIEKRQSVAFWCNPISGHATLYWYQQILGQGPKLLIQFQNNGVVDDSQLPKDRFSAERLKGVDSTLKIQPAKLEDSAVYLCATQVNTEAFFGQGTRLTVV.

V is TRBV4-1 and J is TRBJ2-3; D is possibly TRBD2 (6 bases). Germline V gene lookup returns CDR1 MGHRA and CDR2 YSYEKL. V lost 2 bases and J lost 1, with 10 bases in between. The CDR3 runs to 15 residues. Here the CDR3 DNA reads TGCGCCAGCAGCCAATCTTCGGGGGGCACAGATACGCAGTATTTT. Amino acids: CASSQSSGGTDTQYF.

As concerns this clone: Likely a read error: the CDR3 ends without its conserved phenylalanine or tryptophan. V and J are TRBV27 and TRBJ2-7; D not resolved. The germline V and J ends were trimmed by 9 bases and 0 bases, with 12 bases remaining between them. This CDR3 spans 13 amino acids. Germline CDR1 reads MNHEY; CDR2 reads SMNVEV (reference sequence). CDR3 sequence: CASGYSSSYEQYL. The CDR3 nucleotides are TGTGCCAGTGGATACAGTAGCTCCTACGAGCAGTACCTC.

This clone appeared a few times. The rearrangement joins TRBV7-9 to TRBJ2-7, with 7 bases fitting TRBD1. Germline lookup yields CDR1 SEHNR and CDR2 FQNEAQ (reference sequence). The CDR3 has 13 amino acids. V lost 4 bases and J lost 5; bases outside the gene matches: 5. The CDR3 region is CASSSPDRNEQYF. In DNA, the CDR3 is TGTGCCAGCAGCTCTCCGGACAGGAACGAGCAGTACTTC.

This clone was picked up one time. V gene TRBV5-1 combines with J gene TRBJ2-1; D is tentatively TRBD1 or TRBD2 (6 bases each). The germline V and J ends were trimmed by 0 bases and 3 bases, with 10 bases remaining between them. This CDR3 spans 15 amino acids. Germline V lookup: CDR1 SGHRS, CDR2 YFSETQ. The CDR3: CASSLVEGGYNEQFF. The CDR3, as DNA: TGCGCCAGCAGCTTGGTTGAGGGGGGCTACAATGAGCAGTTCTTC.

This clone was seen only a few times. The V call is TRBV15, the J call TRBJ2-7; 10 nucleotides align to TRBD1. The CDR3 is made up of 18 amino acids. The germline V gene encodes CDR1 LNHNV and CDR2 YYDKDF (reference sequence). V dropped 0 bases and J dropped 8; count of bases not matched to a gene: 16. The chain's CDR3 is CATSRDSNTGTGVPKQYF. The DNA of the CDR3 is TGTGCCACCAGCAGAGATTCGAATACCGGGACAGGGGTCCCTAAGCAGTACTTC. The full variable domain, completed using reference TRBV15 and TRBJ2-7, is DAMVIQNPRYQVTQFGKPVTLSCSQTLNHNVMYWYQQKSSQAPKLLFHYYDKDFNNEADTPDNFQSRRPNTSFCFLDIRSPGLGDTAMYLCATSRDSNTGTGVPKQYFGPGTRLTVT.

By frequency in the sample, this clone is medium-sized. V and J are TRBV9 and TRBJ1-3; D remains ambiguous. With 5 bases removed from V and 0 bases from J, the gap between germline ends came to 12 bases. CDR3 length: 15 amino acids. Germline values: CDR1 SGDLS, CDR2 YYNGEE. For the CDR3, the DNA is TGTGCCAGCAGTGCCCTTCGGGACTCTGGAAACACCATATATTTT. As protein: CASSALRDSGNTIYF.

CDR3 bases: TGTGCCAGCAGTTTTGGGACAAGTAATGAAAAACTGTTTTTT. Encoded protein: CASSFGTSNEKLFF. This rearrangement joins TRBV28 to TRBJ1-4, with D possibly matching TRBD1 (6 bases). Trimming removed 3 bases from V and 4 bases from J, with 9 bases in between. Germline V lookup: CDR1 MDHEN, CDR2 SYDVKM. There are 14 residues in the CDR3.

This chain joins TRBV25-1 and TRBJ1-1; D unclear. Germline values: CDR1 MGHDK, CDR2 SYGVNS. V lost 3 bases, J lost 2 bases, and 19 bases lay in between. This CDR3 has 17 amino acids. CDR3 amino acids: CASSDPSTHPLNTEAFF. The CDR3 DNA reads TGTGCCAGCAGTGATCCGTCGACGCATCCCCTAAACACTGAAGCTTTCTTT. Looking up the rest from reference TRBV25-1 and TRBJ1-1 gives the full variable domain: EADIYQTPRYLVIGTGKKITLECSQTMGHDKMYWYQQDPGMELHLIHYSYGVNSTEKGDLSSESTVSRIRTEHFPLTLESARPSHTSQYLCASSDPSTHPLNTEAFFGQGTRLTVV.

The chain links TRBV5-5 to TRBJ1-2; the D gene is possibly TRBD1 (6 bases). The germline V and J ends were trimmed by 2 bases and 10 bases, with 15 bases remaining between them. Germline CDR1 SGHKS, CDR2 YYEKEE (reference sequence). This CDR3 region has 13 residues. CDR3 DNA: TGTGCCAGCAGCTTATGGGGACAAGGGGACTACACCTTC. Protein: CASSLWGQGDYTF.

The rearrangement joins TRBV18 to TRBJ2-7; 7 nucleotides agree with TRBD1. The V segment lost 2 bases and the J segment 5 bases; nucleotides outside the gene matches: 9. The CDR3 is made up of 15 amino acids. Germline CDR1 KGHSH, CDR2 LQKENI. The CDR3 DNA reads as TGTGCCAGCTCACCAGGAGAGGGGGCGTCCAACGAGCAGTACTTC. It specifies CASSPGEGASNEQYF.

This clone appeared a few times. The CDR3 region is CASSELGLYTEAFF. CDR3 nucleotide sequence: TGTGCCAGCAGTGAGCTCGGTTTGTACACTGAAGCTTTCTTT. The chain links TRBV6-1 to TRBJ1-1, with D uncertain. CDR3 length equals 14 residues. The V gene lost 3 bases and the J gene lost 3 bases, with 11 bases spanning the gap. Looked up from germline, CDR1 is MNHNS and CDR2 is SASEGT.

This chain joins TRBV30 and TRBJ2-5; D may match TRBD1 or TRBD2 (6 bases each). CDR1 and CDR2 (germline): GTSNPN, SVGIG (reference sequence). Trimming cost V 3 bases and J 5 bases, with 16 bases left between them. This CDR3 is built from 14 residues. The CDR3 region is CAWSSGTGRETQYF. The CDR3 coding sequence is TGTGCCTGGAGCTCTGGTACAGGGAGGGAGACCCAGTACTTC.

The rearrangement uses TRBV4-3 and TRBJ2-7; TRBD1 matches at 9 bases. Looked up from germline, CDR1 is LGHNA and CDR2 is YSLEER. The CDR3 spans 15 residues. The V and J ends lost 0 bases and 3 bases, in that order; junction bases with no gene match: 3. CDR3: CASSQDRTGVYEQYF. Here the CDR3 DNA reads TGCGCCAGCAGCCAAGATAGGACAGGGGTCTACGAGCAGTACTTC.

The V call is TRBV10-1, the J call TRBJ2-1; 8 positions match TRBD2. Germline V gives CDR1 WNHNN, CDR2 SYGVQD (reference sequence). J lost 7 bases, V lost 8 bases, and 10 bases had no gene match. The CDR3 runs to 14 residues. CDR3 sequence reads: CASSGLAGLNEQFF. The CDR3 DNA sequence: TGCGCCAGCTCAGGACTAGCTGGTCTTAATGAGCAGTTCTTC.

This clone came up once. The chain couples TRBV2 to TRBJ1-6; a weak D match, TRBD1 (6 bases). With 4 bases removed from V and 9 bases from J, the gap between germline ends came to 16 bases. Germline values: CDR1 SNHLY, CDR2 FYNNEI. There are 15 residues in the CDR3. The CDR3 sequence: CASSARDNPSSPLHF. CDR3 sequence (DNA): TGTGCCAGCAGTGCCCGGGACAATCCCTCTTCACCCCTCCACTTT. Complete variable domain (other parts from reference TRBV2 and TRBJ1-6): EPEVTQTPSHQVTQMGQEVILRCVPISNHLYFYWYRQILGQKVEFLVSFYNNEISEKSEIFDDQFSVERPDGSNFTLKIRSTKLEDSAMYFCASSARDNPSSPLHFGNGTRLTVT.

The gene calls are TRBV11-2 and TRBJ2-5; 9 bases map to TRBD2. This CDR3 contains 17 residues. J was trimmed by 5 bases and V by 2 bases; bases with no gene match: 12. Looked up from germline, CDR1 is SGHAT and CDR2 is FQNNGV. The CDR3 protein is CASSLWSVAGERETQYF. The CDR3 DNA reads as TGTGCCAGCAGCTTATGGTCAGTAGCGGGGGAGAGGGAGACCCAGTACTTC.

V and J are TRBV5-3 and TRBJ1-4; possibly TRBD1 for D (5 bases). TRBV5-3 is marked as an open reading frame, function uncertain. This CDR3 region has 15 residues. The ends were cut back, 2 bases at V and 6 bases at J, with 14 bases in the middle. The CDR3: CARSFIGDPYEKLFF. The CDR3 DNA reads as TGTGCCAGAAGCTTTATAGGGGACCCCTATGAAAAACTGTTTTTT.